The table lists the clone carrying this T cell receptor (beta chain) with a count of one. Its antigen is undetermined. Germline lookup yields CDR1 SGHRS and CDR2 YFSETQ. V dropped 5 bases and J dropped 6 bases, with 16 bases sitting between them. CDR3 length: 14 residues. Clones were read by immunoSEQ multiplex PCR, and TCRdb kept only the in-frame ones, dropping some. This table holds about 44,000 clones, 80% found once. This sample was taken from a study of OX40 agonist ivuxolimab in advanced cancers. Study in general: The eligibility criteria allowed prior anti-PD-1, anti-PD-L1 or anti-CTLA-4 therapy, and under 50% had some. Study-wide findings and caveats: The authors also found low normalized T-cell clonal expansion in some nonresponders. Antigen specificity was not determined for the expanded peripheral T cells. Averaged across samples, CD8+ T cells carried more expanded clones than CD4+ did.

This specimen consisted of CD4+ or CD8+ T cells sorted from blood, obtained in a trial of the OX40 agonist ivuxolimab. The rearrangement joins TRBV5-1 to TRBJ2-3; TRBD1 is a possible D gene (5 bases). The source is an adult with an advanced solid tumor such as melanoma, head and neck, liver or kidney cancer. The CDR3 loop is CASRDLQGEDTQYF. The CDR3 DNA is TGCGCCAGCAGAGATTTGCAGGGCGAGGATACGCAGTATTTT.